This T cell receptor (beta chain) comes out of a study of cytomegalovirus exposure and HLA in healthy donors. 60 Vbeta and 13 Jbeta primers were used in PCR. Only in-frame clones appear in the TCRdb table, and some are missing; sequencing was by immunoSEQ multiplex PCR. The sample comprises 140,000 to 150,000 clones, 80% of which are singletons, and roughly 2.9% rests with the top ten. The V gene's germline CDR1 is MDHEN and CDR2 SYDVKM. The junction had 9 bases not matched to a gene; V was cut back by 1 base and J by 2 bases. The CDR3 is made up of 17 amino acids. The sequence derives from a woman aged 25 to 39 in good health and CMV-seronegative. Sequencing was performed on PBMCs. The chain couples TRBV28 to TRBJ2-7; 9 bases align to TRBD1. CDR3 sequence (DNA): TGTGCCAGCAGTTTATACCTACCGGGACAGGGAGCCTACGAGCAGTACTTC. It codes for CASSLYLPGQGAYEQYF.